This TCR beta chain was obtained from a study of blood T cell repertoires in COVID-19. Study in general: Samples came from the United States, Italy and Spain, spanning acute and convalescent COVID-19.

As originally analysed: How many nucleated cells were present was estimated from reference gene primer amplification. TCRdb's table, derived via immunoSEQ multiplex PCR, lists solely in-frame clones and lacks some. V and J calls and clone size are those listed in that table; D and trimming were worked out from the DNA. This table has some 250,000 clones, roughly 80% appearing once. The V gene lost 3 bases and the J gene lost 0 bases, with 15 bases spanning the gap. This CDR3 has 18 amino acids. Per germline, CDR1 LNHDA and CDR2 SQIVND (reference sequence). Material for sequencing was peripheral blood. V and J are TRBV19 and TRBJ1-6, with a tentative D call TRBD1 (5 bases). The source of this sequence is a woman in her fifties or sixties with active or convalescent COVID-19. This CDR3 is CASSMRAAGGSYNSPLHF. The CDR3 bases are TGTGCCAGTAGTATGCGAGCTGCGGGGGGCTCCTATAATTCACCCCTCCACTTT.